This TCR beta chain appears in the sequencing data of a study of neoadjuvant nivolumab and ipilimumab in lung cancer. Sequenced by immunoSEQ multiplex PCR; TCRdb stores in-frame clones only, minus some. The repertoire holds thousands of clones, with over 75% as singletons. CDR1 MNHEY and CDR2 SVGAGI come from the germline V gene. The CDR3 has 15 amino acids. The trim removed 6 bases at V and 9 bases at J, leaving 14 bases unmatched. Findings of the study overall: Only two of four nivolumab-treated tumors gained richness and clonality by surgery. Blood richness before therapy tracked richness in tumors resected after neoadjuvant therapy. TCR richness and clonality were higher in tumors than adjacent uninvolved lung.

The sample holds a few counts of this clone. The target antigen is unknown. The chain joins TRBV6-5 to TRBJ2-1, with TRBD2 matching 7 bases. This sequence was found in an adult with non-small cell lung cancer. Sequencing used tumor tissue, obtained after neoadjuvant nivolumab, alone or with ipilimumab, at or shortly before surgery. This CDR3 reads CASRDTGLIRGEQFF. The CDR3 DNA sequence: TGTGCCAGCAGGGATACGGGACTAATAAGGGGTGAGCAGTTCTTC.